These T cell receptor beta chains were read from a single sample in a study of cytomegalovirus exposure and HLA in healthy donors. This table comes from immunoSEQ multiplex PCR, and its TCRdb copy is limited to in-frame clones, with some not included. In the table there are 60,000 to 75,000 clones, roughly two thirds of which are singletons. Sequenced sample: PBMCs. The receptors shown here come from a woman aged 50 to 60 in good health and CMV-seronegative. Each CDR3 is given with its conserved first and last residue.

TRBJ2-2 | 13 | TRBV5-4 | CASSPIETGELFF
TRBJ2-2 | 14 | TRBV29-1 | CSAIGQGVTGELFF
TRBJ1-2 | 14 | TRBV30 | CAWRPGQGSYGYTF
TRBJ1-1 | 14 | TRBV11-3 | CASSSGQGYTEAFF
TRBJ1-5 | 16 | TRBV28 | CASSLSKGGPDQPQHF
TRBJ1-2 | 16 | TRBV18 | CASSPVPGQGNYGYTF
TRBJ2-3 | 16 | TRBV15 | CATSRDDAGGPDTQYF
TRBJ2-7 | 17 | TRBV29-1 | CSVRGLAGVPHSYEQYF
TRBJ2-1 | 15 | TRBV28 | CASVASGIEWIEQFF
TRBJ1-1 | 16 | TRBV2 | CASSPQVQGGLTEAFF
TRBJ1-1 | 13 | TRBV7-9 | CASSFTGAHEAFF
TRBJ1-2 | 13 | TRBV7-3 | CASSPGTGRGYTF
TRBJ1-4 | 14 | TRBV10-1 | CASSDQVGDEKLFF
TRBJ1-2 | 13 | TRBV10-3 | CAISRTGNYGYTF
TRBJ2-3 | 14 | TRBV10-3 | CAIRASGSSDTQYF
TRBJ2-4 | 12 | TRBV5-8 | CASRTGGNIQYF
TRBJ1-2 | 16 | TRBV4-2 | CASSRELQGKALSYTF
TRBJ2-3 | 16 | TRBV14 | CASSLWTSGRIDTQYF
TRBJ1-1 | 15 | TRBV19 | CASSIDLRRETEAFF
TRBJ1-1 | 13 | TRBV4-3 | CASSQVGGIEAFF
TRBJ1-1 | 16 | TRBV7-9 | CASSTKGSERDTEAFF
TRBJ1-4 | 13 | TRBV29-1 | CSVGEGADEKLFF
TRBJ1-4 | 16 | TRBV5-6 | CASSSYTGAVNEKLFF
TRBJ2-7 | 15 | TRBV4-1 | CASSPGTGDGVEQYF
TRBJ1-2 | 15 | TRBV15 | CATSTGGAGNYGYTF
TRBJ1-1 | 13 | TRBV9 | CASTPRGDTEAFF
TRBJ1-5 | 13 | TRBV29-1 | CSVLQGIGQPQHF
TRBJ1-3 | 17 | TRBV4-3 | CASSQVPQGNSGNTIYF
TRBJ2-7 | 13 | TRBV7-3 | CASSSSSGYEQYF
TRBJ2-3 | 12 | TRBV10-3 | CALGTGTDTQYF
TRBJ1-2 | 14 | TRBV5-4 | CASSLADRNPTNTF
TRBJ2-7 | 16 | TRBV7-2 | CASSLGGLAGGYEQYF
TRBJ2-3 | 15 | TRBV4-3 | CASSQAAGGTDTQYF
TRBJ2-5 | 14 | TRBV9 | CASSLNVGGETQYF
TRBJ1-3 | 16 | TRBV28 | CASSIPPTDSGNTIYF
TRBJ1-1 | 12 | TRBV29-1 | CSVEDSGAEAFF
TRBJ2-7 | 15 | TRBV29-1 | CSVLKLREKSYEQYF
TRBJ1-1 | 13 | TRBV2 | CATVVEGITEAFF
TRBJ1-1 | 17 | TRBV4-1 | CASSQEAVWGSNTEAFF
TRBJ2-1 | 16 | TRBV7-3 | CASSLAAGGPRNEQFF
TRBJ1-3 | 20 | TRBV28 | CASSLWLGGAQATPGNTIYF
TRBJ2-5 | 14 | TRBV4-1 | CASSRTGEQETQYF